Following are 5 T cell receptor beta chains from one sample sequenced in a study of circulating CD8 cells and anti-PD-1 response in melanoma. Live CD3+CD8+TCRalphabeta+ cells were sorted into four subsets by PD-1 and/or TIGIT. Using around 14 ng of total RNA, TCR libraries were made with the QIAseq Immune Repertoire TCR panel. TCRdb independently ran MiXCR on the reads; one entry per CDR3 protein. The sample includes around 130 distinct CDR3 sequences, about 20% seen only once; the top ten take roughly 80%. The source was CD8+ T cells from PBMCs, collected at baseline or after one month of anti-PD-1 therapy (not recorded which). The source of these receptors is a human donor with melanoma.

By share, this clonotype ranks as large. The genes are TRBV27 and TRBJ2-1; 9 bases line up with TRBD2. CDR3 size: 13 residues. V shed 4 bases, J shed 10 bases, and the junction held 5 bases outside the gene matches. The germline V gene encodes CDR1 MNHEY and CDR2 SMNVEV (reference sequence). This CDR3 reads CASSWTSAGEQFF. DNA of the CDR3: TGTGCCAGCAGTTGGACTAGCGCGGGAGAGCAGTTCTTC.

This clonotype is medium-sized. V usage is TRBV20-1 and J usage is TRBJ2-7, with 7 positions matching TRBD2. Germline V gene data show CDR1 as DFQATT and CDR2 as SNEGSKA (reference sequence). There are 15 residues in the CDR3. V shed 0 bases and J 4 bases; nucleotides not matched to a gene: 9. CDR3 coding DNA: TGCAGTGCTAGAGATGTTGCGGGAGTTGGTTACGAGCAGTACTTC. Translation gives CSARDVAGVGYEQYF.

By share, this clonotype counts as large. The chain recombines TRBV27 with TRBJ2-7; D is possibly TRBD2 (6 bases). Per germline, CDR1 MNHEY and CDR2 SMNVEV (reference sequence). This CDR3 is 13 amino acids long. The V end was cut by 7 bases, the J end by 6 bases, with 16 bases between. CDR3 DNA: TGTGCCAGCACCTTGAGTGGGGGGAGCGAGCAGTACTTC. Encoded protein: CASTLSGGSEQYF.

This clonotype is deemed medium-sized (0.01 to 0.1%). The chain uses TRBV6-4 and TRBJ1-1, with no clear D. The CDR3 length is 14 residues. CDR1 is MRHNA, CDR2 SNTAGT, per germline. V lost 0 bases, J lost 1 base, and 6 bases lay in between. Here the CDR3 reads CASSDSGENTEAFF. CDR3 bases: TGTGCCAGCAGTGACTCGGGAGAGAACACTGAAGCTTTCTTT.

The chain carries TRBV14 and TRBJ2-3; TRBD2 matches 11 bases. This CDR3 region has 16 residues. Germline V gene sequence: CDR1 SGHDN, CDR2 FVKESK. With 5 bases clipped from V and 6 bases from J, the junction kept 10 bases outside the gene matches. The CDR3 region is CASSATLAGGPDTQYF. CDR3 in DNA: TGTGCCAGCAGCGCCACTTTAGCGGGGGGGCCTGATACGCAGTATTTT.